A selection of T cell receptor beta chains follows, all from one sample in a study of shared clonotypes between healthy human individuals. Clones were sequenced by immunoSEQ multiplex PCR, and TCRdb holds only the in-frame ones, with some missing. The profile covers some 700,000 clones, with roughly 88% appearing a single time and 30% to 40% taken by the ten largest. The sequenced sample consisted of memory CD8+ T cells from PBMCs. The receptor set was obtained from a man aged 18 to 35 in good health. Some clones in this sample may be carry-over from other donors' samples. Each CDR3 is given with its conserved first and last residue. The D gene is left open where the match is weak. Size values are once, few and many counts, or a class for expanded clones, and some rows have none.

-	-	15	TRBJ1-1	TRBV19	TGTGCCAGTAGTGTAGGTTACAGGGTAAACACTGAAGCTTTCTTT	CASSVGYRVNTEAFF
-	-	14	TRBJ1-6	TRBV28	TGTGCCAGCAGTTTTAGGGGTGGGAATTCACCCCTCCACTTT	CASSFRGGNSPLHF
TRBD2	-	14	TRBJ2-1	TRBV27	TGTGCCAGCTCTTGGGGGGGGACCTACAATGAGCAGTTCTTC	CASSWGGTYNEQFF
-	-	17	TRBJ2-3	TRBV9	TGTGCCAGCAGGGTGGGTGATGGGACTCCCGTCACAGATACGCAGTATTTT	CASRVGDGTPVTDTQYF
TRBD2	-	16	TRBJ2-1	TRBV5-6	TGTGCCAGCAGCTCGGGACTAGCGAACGCCTACAATGAGCAGTTCTTC	CASSSGLANAYNEQFF
TRBD2	-	16	TRBJ2-2	TRBV9	TGTGCCAGCAGCGTAGGTAGGGACTACATCACCGGGGAGCTGTTTTTT	CASSVGRDYITGELFF
TRBD1	-	15	TRBJ2-1	TRBV30	TGTGCCTGGGGTATAGCCCGGGACAGGGGCTATGAGCAGTTCTTC	CAWGIARDRGYEQFF
-	once	11	TRBJ1-1	TRBV6-9	TGTGCCAGCACCCTCGAGGCTGAAGCTTTCTTT	CASTLEAEAFF
TRBD1	-	14	TRBJ2-1	TRBV10-3	TGTGCCATCAGGACAGGGGTGGTCTACAATGAGCAGTTCTTC	CAIRTGVVYNEQFF
-	-	16	TRBJ2-1	TRBV5-1	TGCGCCAGCAGCGACTGGGGGCTACAGTCCTTCGATGAGCAGTTCTTC	CASSDWGLQSFDEQFF
TRBD1	-	16	TRBJ1-1	TRBV6-1	TGTGCCAGCAGGGAACGGGACAGCTGGGAGAACACTGAAGCTTTCTTT	CASRERDSWENTEAFF
TRBD2	-	13	TRBJ2-1	TRBV13	TGTGCCAGCAGCTTGGGCGGGAGTAATGAGCAGTTCTTC	CASSLGGSNEQFF
-	-	12	TRBJ2-2	TRBV7-9	TGTGCCAGCAGCCGCGGACCCGGGGAGCTGTTTTTT	CASSRGPGELFF
-	-	13	TRBJ1-1	TRBV28	TGTGCCAGCAGTTTATACCGGAACACTGAAGCTTTCTTT	CASSLYRNTEAFF
-	-	17	TRBJ2-3	TRBV7-6	TGTGCCAGCAGCTTAACGATCGGGGGAACCTCCGGGGATACGCAGTATTTT	CASSLTIGGTSGDTQYF
-	-	15	TRBJ1-1	TRBV5-4	TGTGCCAGCAGCGCCAACAGTCTCTCCAACACTGAAGCTTTCTTT	CASSANSLSNTEAFF
TRBD1	few	15	TRBJ1-5	TRBV9	TGTGCCAGCAGCGCCTCCGGGACAGGGAATCAGCCCCAGCATTTT	CASSASGTGNQPQHF
TRBD1	-	14	TRBJ1-1	TRBV27	TGTGCCAGCAGTTCCCGGGACAGCAACGCTGAAGCTTTCTTT	CASSSRDSNAEAFF
TRBD1	-	14	TRBJ1-5	TRBV25-1	TGTGCCAGCAGTGGACAGGGGCTACATCAGCCCCAGCATTTT	CASSGQGLHQPQHF
TRBD1	-	15	TRBJ2-7	TRBV2	TGTGCCAGCACACAAAGACACGGGACAGTCTACGAGCAGTACTTC	CASTQRHGTVYEQYF
-	-	15	TRBJ2-2	TRBV6-1	TGTGCCAGTCGGATAGGGCAGGGGATCAAGGGGGAGCTGTTTTTT	CASRIGQGIKGELFF
TRBD1	-	17	TRBJ2-7	TRBV5-5	TGTGCCAGCAGCATCCTTACAGGGGCCCATAGCTCCTACGAGCAGTACTTC	CASSILTGAHSSYEQYF
-	once	12	TRBJ1-2	TRBV27	TGTGCCAGCGCGGATAGGCACTATGGCTACACCTTC	CASADRHYGYTF
TRBD1	once	14	TRBJ2-1	TRBV10-3	TGTGCCATCAGTGAGGACAGGGACTACAATGAGCAGTTCTTC	CAISEDRDYNEQFF
-	few	15	TRBJ1-1	TRBV9	TGTGCCAGCAGCGTCCGCCGCGGGGGGGACCCTGAAGCTTTCTTT	CASSVRRGGDPEAFF
-	-	14	TRBJ2-3	TRBV6-5	TGTGCCAGCCAAGGGATAGGTAGCACAGATACGCAGTATTTT	CASQGIGSTDTQYF
TRBD1	few	16	TRBJ1-3	TRBV15	TGTGCCACCAGCAGATGGGGACAGGGGTCTGGAAACACCATATATTTT	CATSRWGQGSGNTIYF
-	-	14	TRBJ2-2	TRBV7-7	TGTGCCAGTGGGTCAGAGGGGCCGTCTGGGGAGCTGTTTTTT	CASGSEGPSGELFF
-	-	13	TRBJ2-3	TRBV27	TGTGCCAGCACCTTCCTCTTGGGAGATACGCAGTATTTT	CASTFLLGDTQYF
TRBD2	-	15	TRBJ2-1	TRBV27	TGTGCCAGCAGTATACTAGCGGGAGGCTACAATGAGCAGTTCTTC	CASSILAGGYNEQFF
-	-	18	TRBJ2-6	TRBV4-1	TGCGCCAGCAGCCAAGTTTACCCCCCAAGCCCTGGGGCCAACGTCCTGACTTTC	CASSQVYPPSPGANVLTF
-	-	12	TRBJ2-5	TRBV7-9	TGTGCCAGCAGCTCGGGCCAAGAGACCCAGTACTTC	CASSSGQETQYF
-	-	15	TRBJ2-5	TRBV11-1	TGTGCCAGCACCGAATCCAGGGGCTTGAGAGAGACCCAGTACTTC	CASTESRGLRETQYF
TRBD2	-	19	TRBJ2-6	TRBV9	TGTGCCAGCAGCCCTCCTAAGGGTACGGGGGGAGCTGGGGCCAACGTCCTGACTTTC	CASSPPKGTGGAGANVLTF
TRBD2	-	13	TRBJ2-1	TRBV11-2	TGTGCCAGCAGCTTATCGCGAGCGGGGGAGCAGTTCTTC	CASSLSRAGEQFF
-	-	13	TRBJ2-7	TRBV2	TGTGCCAGCAGTGAAGCGAACTCCTACGAGCAGTACTTC	CASSEANSYEQYF
-	-	15	TRBJ2-2	TRBV5-3	TGTGCCAGAACAGGACTAAACCTGCTCACCGGGGAGCTGTTTTTT	CARTGLNLLTGELFF